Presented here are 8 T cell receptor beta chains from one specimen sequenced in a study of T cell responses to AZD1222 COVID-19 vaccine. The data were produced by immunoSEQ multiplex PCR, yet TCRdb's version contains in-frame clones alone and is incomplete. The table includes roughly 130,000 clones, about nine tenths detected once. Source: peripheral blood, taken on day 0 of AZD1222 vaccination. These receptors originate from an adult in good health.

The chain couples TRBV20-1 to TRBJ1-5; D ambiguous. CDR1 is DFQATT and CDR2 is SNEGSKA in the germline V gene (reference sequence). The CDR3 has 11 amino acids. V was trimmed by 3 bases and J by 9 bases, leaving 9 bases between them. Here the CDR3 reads CSASLGMPQHF. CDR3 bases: TGCAGTGCTAGCCTGGGGATGCCCCAGCATTTT.

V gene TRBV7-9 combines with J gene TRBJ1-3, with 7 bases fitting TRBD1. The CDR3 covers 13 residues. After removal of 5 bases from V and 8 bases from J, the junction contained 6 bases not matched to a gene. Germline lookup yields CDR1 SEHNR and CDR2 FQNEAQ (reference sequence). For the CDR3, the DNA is TGTGCCAGCAGCATGACAGGGTCGGACACCATATATTTT. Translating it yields CASSMTGSDTIYF.

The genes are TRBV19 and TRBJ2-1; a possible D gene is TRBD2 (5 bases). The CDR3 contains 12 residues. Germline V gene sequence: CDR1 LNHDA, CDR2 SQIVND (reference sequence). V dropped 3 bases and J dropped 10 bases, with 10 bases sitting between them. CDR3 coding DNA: TGTGCCAGTAGTATCCCCACGGGGGAGCAGTTCTTC. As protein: CASSIPTGEQFF.

The CDR3 region is CASRGVSYGYTF. DNA of the CDR3: TGTGCCAGCAGGGGCGTGAGCTATGGCTACACCTTC. The genes are TRBV12-3 or TRBV12-4 and TRBJ1-2; D is undetermined. The CDR3 loop spans 12 amino acids. Trimming shortened V by 6 bases and J by 4 bases, and 9 bases separated the two germline ends.

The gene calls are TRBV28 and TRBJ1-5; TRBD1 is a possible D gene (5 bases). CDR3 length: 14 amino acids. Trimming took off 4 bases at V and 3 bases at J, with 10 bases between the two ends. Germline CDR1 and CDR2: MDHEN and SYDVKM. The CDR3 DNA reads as TGTGCCAGCAGTTCGGGCAGGGACAATCAGCCCCAGCATTTT. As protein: CASSSGRDNQPQHF.

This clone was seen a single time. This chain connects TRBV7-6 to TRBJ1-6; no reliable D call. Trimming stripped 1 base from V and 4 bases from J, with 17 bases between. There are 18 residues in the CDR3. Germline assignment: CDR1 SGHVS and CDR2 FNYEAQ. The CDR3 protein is CASSLVNLTITYNSPLHF. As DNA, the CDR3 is TGTGCCAGCAGCTTAGTAAACCTCACCATAACTTATAATTCACCCCTCCACTTT. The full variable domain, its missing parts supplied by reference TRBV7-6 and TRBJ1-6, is GAGVSQSPRYKVTKRGQDVALRCDPISGHVSLYWYRQALGQGPEFLTYFNYEAQQDKSGLPNDRFSAERPEGSISTLTIQRTEQRDSAMYRCASSLVNLTITYNSPLHFGNGTRLTVT.

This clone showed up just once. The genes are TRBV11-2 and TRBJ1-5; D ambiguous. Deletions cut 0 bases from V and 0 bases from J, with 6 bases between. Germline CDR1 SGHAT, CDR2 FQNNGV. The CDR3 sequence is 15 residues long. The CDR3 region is CASSLEGFSNQPQHF. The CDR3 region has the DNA TGTGCCAGCAGCTTAGAGGGATTTAGCAATCAGCCCCAGCATTTT.

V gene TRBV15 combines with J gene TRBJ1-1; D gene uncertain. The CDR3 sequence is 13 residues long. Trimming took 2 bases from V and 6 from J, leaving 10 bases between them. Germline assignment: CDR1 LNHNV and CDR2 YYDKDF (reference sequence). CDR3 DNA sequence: TGTGCCACCAGCAGAACCGCCGCGGCTGAAGCTTTCTTT. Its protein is CATSRTAAAEAFF.